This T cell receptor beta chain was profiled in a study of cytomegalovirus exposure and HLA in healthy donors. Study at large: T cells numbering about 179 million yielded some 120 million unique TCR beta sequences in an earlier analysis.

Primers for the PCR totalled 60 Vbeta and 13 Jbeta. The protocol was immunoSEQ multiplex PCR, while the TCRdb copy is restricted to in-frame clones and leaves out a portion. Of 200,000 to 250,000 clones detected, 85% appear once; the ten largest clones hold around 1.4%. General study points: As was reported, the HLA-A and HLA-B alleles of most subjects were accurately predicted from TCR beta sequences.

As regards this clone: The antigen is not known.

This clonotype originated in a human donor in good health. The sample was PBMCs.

The CDR3 DNA follows: TGTGCCATCAGTGACCCGACTAGCGGGACCTACAATGAGCAGTTCTTC. It is translated as CAISDPTSGTYNEQFF. This chain uses TRBV10-3 with TRBJ2-1, with 11 bases identical to TRBD2. This CDR3 contains 16 residues. In germline, CDR1 is ENHRY, CDR2 SYGVKD. Trimming removed 3 bases from V and 2 bases from J; junction bases left unmatched: 3.